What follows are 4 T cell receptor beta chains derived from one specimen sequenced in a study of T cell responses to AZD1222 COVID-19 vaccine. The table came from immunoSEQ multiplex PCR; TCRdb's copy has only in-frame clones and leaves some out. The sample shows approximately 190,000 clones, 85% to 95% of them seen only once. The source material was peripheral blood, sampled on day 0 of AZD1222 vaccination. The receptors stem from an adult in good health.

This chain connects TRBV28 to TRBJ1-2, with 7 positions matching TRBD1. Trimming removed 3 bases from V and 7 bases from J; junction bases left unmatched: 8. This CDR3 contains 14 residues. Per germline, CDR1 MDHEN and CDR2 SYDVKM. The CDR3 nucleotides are TGTGCCAGCAGTTTGGTGAGGGGGCGAGTTGGCTACACCTTC. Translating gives CASSLVRGRVGYTF.

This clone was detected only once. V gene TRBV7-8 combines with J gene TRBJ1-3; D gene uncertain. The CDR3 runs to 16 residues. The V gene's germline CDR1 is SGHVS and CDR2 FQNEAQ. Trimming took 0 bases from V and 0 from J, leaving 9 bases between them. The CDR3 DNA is TGTGCCAGCAGCTTAGCGGGCAGGAACTCTGGAAACACCATATATTTT. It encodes CASSLAGRNSGNTIYF.

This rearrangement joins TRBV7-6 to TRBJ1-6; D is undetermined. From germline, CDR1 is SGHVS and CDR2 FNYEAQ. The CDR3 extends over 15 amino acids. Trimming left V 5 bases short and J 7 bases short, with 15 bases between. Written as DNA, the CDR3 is TGTGCCAGCAGCCCGCGGTCAGCCTCCAATTCACCCCTCCACTTT. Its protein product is CASSPRSASNSPLHF.

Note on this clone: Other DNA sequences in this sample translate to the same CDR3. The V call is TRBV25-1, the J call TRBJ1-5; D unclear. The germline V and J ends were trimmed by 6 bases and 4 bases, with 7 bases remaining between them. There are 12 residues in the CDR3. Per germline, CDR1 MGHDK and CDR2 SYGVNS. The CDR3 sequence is CASSEGNQPQHF. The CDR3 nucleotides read TGTGCCAGCAGCGAAGGGAATCAGCCCCAGCATTTT.